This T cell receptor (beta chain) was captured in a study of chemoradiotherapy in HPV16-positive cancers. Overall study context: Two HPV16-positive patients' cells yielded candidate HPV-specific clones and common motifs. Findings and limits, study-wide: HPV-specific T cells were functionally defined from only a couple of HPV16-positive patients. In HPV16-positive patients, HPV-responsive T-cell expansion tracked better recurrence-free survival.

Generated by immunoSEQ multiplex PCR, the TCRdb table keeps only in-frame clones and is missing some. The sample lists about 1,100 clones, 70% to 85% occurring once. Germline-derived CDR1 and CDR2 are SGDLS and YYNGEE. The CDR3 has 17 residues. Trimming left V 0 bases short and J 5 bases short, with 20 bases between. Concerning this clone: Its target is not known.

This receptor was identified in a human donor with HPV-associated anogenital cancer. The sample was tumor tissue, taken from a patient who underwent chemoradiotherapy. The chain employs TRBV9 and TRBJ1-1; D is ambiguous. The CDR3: CASSVVILPGRGTEAFF. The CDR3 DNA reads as TGTGCCAGCAGCGTAGTCATTCTTCCGGGGAGAGGGACTGAAGCTTTCTTT.